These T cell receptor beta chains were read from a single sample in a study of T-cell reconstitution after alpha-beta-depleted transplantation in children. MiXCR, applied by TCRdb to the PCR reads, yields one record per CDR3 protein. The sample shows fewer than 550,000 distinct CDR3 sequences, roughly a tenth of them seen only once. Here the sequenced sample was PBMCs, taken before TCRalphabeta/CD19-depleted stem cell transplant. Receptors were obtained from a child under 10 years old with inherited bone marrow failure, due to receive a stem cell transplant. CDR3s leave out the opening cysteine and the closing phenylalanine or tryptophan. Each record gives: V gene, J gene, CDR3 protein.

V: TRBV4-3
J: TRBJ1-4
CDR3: ASSRYGTGREKLF

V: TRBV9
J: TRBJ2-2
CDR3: ASSVQGDTGELF

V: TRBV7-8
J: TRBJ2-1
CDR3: ASSVLLAGGNNEQF

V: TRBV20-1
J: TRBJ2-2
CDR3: SASLGRPGELF

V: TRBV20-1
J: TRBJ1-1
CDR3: SAYRQGRDTEAF

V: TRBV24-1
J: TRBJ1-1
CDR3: ATSDLTAEDTEAF

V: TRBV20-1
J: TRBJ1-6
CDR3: SAREAGADSPLH

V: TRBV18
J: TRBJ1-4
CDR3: ASSDSLNEKLF

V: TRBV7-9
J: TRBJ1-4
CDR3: ASSFGRRQEEKLF

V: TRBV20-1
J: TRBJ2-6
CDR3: SASAQGPGANVLT

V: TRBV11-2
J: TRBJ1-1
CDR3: ASSLINRGEAF

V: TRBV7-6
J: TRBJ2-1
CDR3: ASSLLGTDSYNEQF

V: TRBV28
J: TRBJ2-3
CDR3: ASRPFLDSSTDTQY

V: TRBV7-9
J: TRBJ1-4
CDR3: ATSEFDNEKLF

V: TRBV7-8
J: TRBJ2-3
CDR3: ASSFIGGRAGDTQY

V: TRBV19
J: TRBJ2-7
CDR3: ATSPLAFSYEQY

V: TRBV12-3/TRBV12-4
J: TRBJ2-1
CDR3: ASSPSGETYNEQF

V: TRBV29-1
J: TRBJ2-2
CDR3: SVEEREGPTGELF

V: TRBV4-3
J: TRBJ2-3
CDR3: ASSQEVLAGVEDTQY

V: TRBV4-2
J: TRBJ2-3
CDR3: ASSQSLSVHRTDTQY

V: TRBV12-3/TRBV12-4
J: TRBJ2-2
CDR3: ASSLGPVGGELF

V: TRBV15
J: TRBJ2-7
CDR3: ARQGLYEQY

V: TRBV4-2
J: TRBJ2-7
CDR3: ASSQDYKGHYGYEQY

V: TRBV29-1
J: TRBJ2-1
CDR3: SVEDPTHNEQF

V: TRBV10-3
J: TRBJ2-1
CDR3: AISESLRDSSYNEQF

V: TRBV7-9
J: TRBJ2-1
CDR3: ASSLLGSPDEQF

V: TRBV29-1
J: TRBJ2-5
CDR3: SVEGQGETQY